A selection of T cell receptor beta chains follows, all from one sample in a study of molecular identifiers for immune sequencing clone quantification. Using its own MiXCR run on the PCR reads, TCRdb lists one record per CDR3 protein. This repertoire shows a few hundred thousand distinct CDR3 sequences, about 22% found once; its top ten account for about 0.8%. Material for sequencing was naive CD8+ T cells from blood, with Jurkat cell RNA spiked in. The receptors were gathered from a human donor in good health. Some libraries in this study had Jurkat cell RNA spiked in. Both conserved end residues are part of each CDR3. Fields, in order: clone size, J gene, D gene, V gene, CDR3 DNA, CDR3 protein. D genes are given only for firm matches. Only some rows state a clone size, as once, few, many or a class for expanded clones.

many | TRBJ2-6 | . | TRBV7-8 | TGTGCCAGCAGCCCCCGGGAAGCTGGGGCCAACGTCCTGACTTTC | CASSPREAGANVLTF
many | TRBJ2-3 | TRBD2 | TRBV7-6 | TGTGCCAGCAGCTTAGTTGGACTAGCGGACACAGATACGCAGTATTTT | CASSLVGLADTDTQYF
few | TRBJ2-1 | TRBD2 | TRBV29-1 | TGCAGCGTCCCGGGACTACCTAATGAGCAGTTCTTC | CSVPGLPNEQFF
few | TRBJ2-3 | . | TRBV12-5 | TGTGCTAGTGGTTTGGTAGGGGGGGCCGAAACTTACACAGATACGCAGTATTTT | CASGLVGGAETYTDTQYF
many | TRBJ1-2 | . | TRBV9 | TGTGCCAGCAGCGCCGGTACACTTAACTATGGCTACACCTTC | CASSAGTLNYGYTF
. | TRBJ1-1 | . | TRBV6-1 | TGTGCCAGCAGTGAATACGAACTTAACACTGAAGCTTTCTTT | CASSEYELNTEAFF
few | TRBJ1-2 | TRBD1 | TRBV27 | TGTGCCAGCAGGCAAGGACAGGGGGTTGGCTACACCTTC | CASRQGQGVGYTF
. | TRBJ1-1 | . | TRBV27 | TGTGCCAGCAGTTTATTAGTTCCGCTCATGAACACTGAAGCTTTCTTT | CASSLLVPLMNTEAFF
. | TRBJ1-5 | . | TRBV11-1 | TGTGCCAGCAGACATAGCCCGGGCAACCAAAATAGCAATCAGCCCCAGCATTTT | CASRHSPGNQNSNQPQHF
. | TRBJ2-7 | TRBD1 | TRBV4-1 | TGCGCCGGCAGCCAAGCAAGGGACAGCGAGCAGTACTTC | CAGSQARDSEQYF
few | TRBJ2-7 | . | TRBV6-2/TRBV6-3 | TGTGCCAGCAGCCCCTGGAAGGGCCCCTTTTCCACCTACGAGCAGTACTTC | CASSPWKGPFSTYEQYF
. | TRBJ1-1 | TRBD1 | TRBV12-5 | TGTGCTAGTGGTTTGGACAGGGGGCATAGGAACACTGAAGCTTTCTTT | CASGLDRGHRNTEAFF
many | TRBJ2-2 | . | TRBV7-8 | TGTGCCAGCAGCGCAGGCGTCGGCGGGGAGCTGTTTTTT | CASSAGVGGELFF
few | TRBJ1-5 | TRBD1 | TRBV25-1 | TGTGCCAGCAGTGAAACGGAAACAGGGGATAGCAATCAGCCCCAGCATTTT | CASSETETGDSNQPQHF
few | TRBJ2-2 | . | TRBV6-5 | TGTGCCAGCAGGCCAACTAACACCGGGGAGCTGTTTTTT | CASRPTNTGELFF
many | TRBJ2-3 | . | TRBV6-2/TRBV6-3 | TGTGCCAGTTCGACAGATTGGTCGGATACGCAGTATTTT | CASSTDWSDTQYF
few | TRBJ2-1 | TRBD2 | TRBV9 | TGTGCCAGCAGCGTGTCAGCGGGAGAACCTGAGCAGTTCTTC | CASSVSAGEPEQFF
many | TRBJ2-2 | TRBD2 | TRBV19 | TGTGCCACCTCGGGAGGGGCTTTCACCGGGGAGCTGTTTTTT | CATSGGAFTGELFF
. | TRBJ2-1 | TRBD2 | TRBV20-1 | TGCAGTGCTAGCAGGACTAGCGGGGACTTGGATGAGCAGTTCTTC | CSASRTSGDLDEQFF
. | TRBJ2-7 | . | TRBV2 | TGTGCCAGCAGTGAATACGCGTGGCCGGAGACCTACGAGCAGTACTTC | CASSEYAWPETYEQYF
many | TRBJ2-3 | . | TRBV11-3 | TGTGCCAGCAGCTCCCCAACAGGGGAGGGGACAGATACGCAGTATTTT | CASSSPTGEGTDTQYF
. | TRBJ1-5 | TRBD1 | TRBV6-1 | TGTGCCAGCAGGGAGAGACAGGGACGGCAGCCCCGGCATTTT | CASRERQGRQPRHF
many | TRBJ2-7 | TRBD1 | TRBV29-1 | TGCAGCGTTGAAAGGGACAGACCCTACGAGCAGTACTTC | CSVERDRPYEQYF
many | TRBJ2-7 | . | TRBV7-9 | TGTGCCAGCAGCTGGGACCGGGAATCCTACGAGCAGTACTTC | CASSWDRESYEQYF
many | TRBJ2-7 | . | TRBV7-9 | TGTGCCAGCGTCAGCTCTCTGCGAGACGAGCAGTACTTC | CASVSSLRDEQYF
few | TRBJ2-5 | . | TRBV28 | TGTGCCAGCAGTTTCACGTTTATCGCAGAGACCCAGTACTTC | CASSFTFIAETQYF
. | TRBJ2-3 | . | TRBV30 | TGTGCCTGGACACGGGGGGCCAACACAGATGCGCAGTATTTT | CAWTRGANTDAQYF
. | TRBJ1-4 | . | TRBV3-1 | TGTGCCAGCAGCCAAGGGGACGGCCGTGAAAAACTGTTTTTT | CASSQGDGREKLFF